A single sample gave rise to the 3 T cell receptor beta chains below, sequenced in a study of cytomegalovirus exposure and HLA in healthy donors. Use of 60 Vbeta and 13 Jbeta primers characterized the PCR. The table came from immunoSEQ multiplex PCR; TCRdb's copy has only in-frame clones and leaves some out. Of tens of thousands of clones in the sample, roughly 79% were seen once. Material for sequencing was PBMCs. All receptors come from a male donor in good health and CMV-seronegative.

The CDR3 region has the DNA TGTGCCAGCAGCTTAGGTGGGACAGGGGGGCAACAGTTCTTC. It translates to CASSLGGTGGQQFF. This rearrangement joins TRBV11-3 to TRBJ2-1; 11 nucleotides align to TRBD1. With V trimmed by 1 base and J by 13 bases, 6 bases remained unmatched. The CDR3 covers 14 residues. Germline V gives CDR1 SGHNT, CDR2 YENEEA.

The chain recombines TRBV7-2 with TRBJ2-7, with 9 bases lining up with TRBD1. The CDR3 has 15 residues. The junction had 4 bases not matched to a gene; V was cut back by 4 bases and J by 0 bases. Germline CDR1 reads SGHTA; CDR2 reads FQGNSA. The CDR3 nucleotides read TGTGCCAGCAGCTCTTTGACAGGGGGCTCCTACGAGCAGTACTTC. It encodes CASSSLTGGSYEQYF.

The V gene is TRBV11-3, the J gene TRBJ2-5; the D gene is possibly TRBD1 (6 bases). The germline V and J ends were trimmed by 0 bases and 2 bases, with 7 bases remaining between them. Looked up from germline, CDR1 is SGHNT and CDR2 is YENEEA. This CDR3 has 14 amino acids. DNA of the CDR3: TGTGCCAGCAGCTTAGACGGGACACAAGAGACCCAGTACTTC. This codes for CASSLDGTQETQYF.